The TCR beta chain described here comes from a study of shared clonotypes between healthy human individuals. Notes on this clone: Its target is unknown. Other DNA sequences in the sample encode the same CDR3.

Germline values: CDR1 LNHNV, CDR2 YYDKDF (reference sequence). Trimming removed 0 bases at V and 3 bases at J, with 8 bases between. The CDR3 runs 14 residues. The study's findings and limits: Among donors, clonotype sharing was expected to be affected by sequencing depth.

Samples underwent the assay at deep level. This table comes from immunoSEQ multiplex PCR, and its TCRdb copy is limited to in-frame clones, with some not included. This repertoire shows approximately 1.5 million clones, about 98.5% found once; its top ten account for 0.36%. J is TRBJ1-1 and V is TRBV15; a possible D gene is TRBD1 (5 bases). The sequence was collected from a young man in good health. Source material: naive CD4+ T cells sorted from blood. The subset here: CD45RA+ positively selected. The CDR3 DNA is TGTGCCACCAGCAGAGATGGGGGTTACACTGAAGCTTTCTTT. Amino acids: CATSRDGGYTEAFF.